This is a list of T cell receptor beta chains from one sample in a study of identical twins. MiXCR was run by TCRdb on the 5' RACE reads, yielding one entry per CDR3 protein. The profile shows around 470,000 distinct CDR3 sequences, approximately 15% of them singletons. The same sample was also used in a study of yellow fever vaccine responses in identical twins.

The sample taken for sequencing was CD4+ T cells sorted from blood. The receptors come from a woman aged 18-29 years in good health. Each CDR3 is given with its conserved first and last residue. Fields, in order: clone size, D gene, V gene, J gene, CDR3 protein, CDR3 DNA. The D gene is left open where the match is weak. The size of a clone is reported for some rows only, either as once, few or many, or as a class for expanded clones.

size: many
D: .
V: TRBV20-1
J: TRBJ2-7
CDR3: CSARVGSYEQYF
DNA: TGCAGTGCTAGGGTCGGGTCCTACGAGCAGTACTTC

size: few
D: .
V: TRBV14
J: TRBJ2-1
CDR3: CASSQDRSGPPGNEQFF
DNA: TGTGCCAGCAGCCAAGATCGAAGCGGGCCTCCGGGGAATGAGCAGTTCTTC

size: .
D: .
V: TRBV4-1
J: TRBJ2-2
CDR3: CASSQGFSGFSGELFF
DNA: TGCGCCAGCAGCCAAGGTTTTTCGGGGTTTTCCGGGGAGCTGTTTTTT

size: .
D: .
V: TRBV7-8
J: TRBJ2-7
CDR3: CASSLSDGNYEQYF
DNA: TGTGCCAGCAGCTTATCGGATGGTAACTACGAGCAGTACTTC

size: .
D: .
V: TRBV5-1
J: TRBJ1-1
CDR3: CASSWIQGRRDTEAFF
DNA: TGCGCCAGCAGCTGGATACAGGGTCGACGTGACACTGAAGCTTTCTTT

size: .
D: TRBD2
V: TRBV2
J: TRBJ2-1
CDR3: CASRLSGSLTYNEQFF
DNA: TGTGCCAGCAGGCTCAGCGGGAGCCTCACCTACAATGAGCAGTTCTTC

size: many
D: .
V: TRBV5-6
J: TRBJ2-1
CDR3: CASSRGSREQFF
DNA: TGTGCCAGCAGCCGTGGGTCTCGGGAGCAGTTCTTC

size: .
D: TRBD1
V: TRBV24-1
J: TRBJ2-5
CDR3: CATSDPGQTDQETQYF
DNA: TGTGCCACCAGTGACCCGGGACAGACCGACCAAGAGACCCAGTACTTC

size: .
D: .
V: TRBV20-1
J: TRBJ2-1
CDR3: CSAYSFNEQFF
DNA: TGCAGTGCTTATAGCTTCAATGAGCAGTTCTTC

size: few
D: .
V: TRBV4-3
J: TRBJ2-2
CDR3: CASSRNGGNTGELFF
DNA: TGCGCCAGCAGCCGGAATGGGGGAAACACCGGGGAGCTGTTTTTT

size: few
D: TRBD1
V: TRBV4-3
J: TRBJ2-5
CDR3: CASSQGFGTGEETQYF
DNA: TGCGCCAGCAGCCAAGGTTTCGGGACAGGGGAAGAGACCCAGTACTTC

size: few
D: TRBD2
V: TRBV7-2
J: TRBJ2-1
CDR3: CASSSSGLASNEQFF
DNA: TGTGCCAGCAGCTCTTCTGGACTAGCGAGCAATGAGCAGTTCTTC

size: few
D: TRBD1
V: TRBV11-2
J: TRBJ2-1
CDR3: CASSLDTGGRGSYNEQFF
DNA: TGTGCCAGCAGCTTAGACACAGGGGGCCGGGGCTCCTACAATGAGCAGTTCTTC

size: few
D: .
V: TRBV20-1
J: TRBJ2-2
CDR3: CSAEDITRTGELFF
DNA: TGCAGTGCGGAGGACATTACTAGGACCGGGGAGCTGTTTTTT

size: .
D: .
V: TRBV20-1
J: TRBJ1-2
CDR3: CSAKGVLGYTF
DNA: TGCAGTGCTAAAGGGGTGTTGGGCTACACCTTC

size: .
D: .
V: TRBV25-1
J: TRBJ2-3
CDR3: CASNPTSPDTQYF
DNA: TGTGCCAGCAACCCGACTAGTCCAGATACGCAGTATTTT

size: .
D: .
V: TRBV10-1
J: TRBJ2-7
CDR3: CASSPTIGSWYEQYF
DNA: TGCGCCAGCAGCCCGACTATCGGGAGTTGGTACGAGCAGTACTTC

size: .
D: TRBD1
V: TRBV20-1
J: TRBJ2-2
CDR3: CSASSRDRANTGELFF
DNA: TGCAGTGCTAGCAGCCGGGACAGGGCGAACACCGGGGAGCTGTTTTTT

size: .
D: TRBD2
V: TRBV7-9
J: TRBJ2-7
CDR3: CASSLDLAGGDYEQYF
DNA: TGTGCCAGCAGCTTAGATCTAGCGGGAGGAGACTACGAGCAGTACTTC

size: .
D: TRBD1
V: TRBV3-1
J: TRBJ2-2
CDR3: CASRGNRGMHTGELFF
DNA: TGTGCCAGCAGGGGCAACAGGGGTATGCACACCGGGGAGCTGTTTTTT